The clone carrying this T cell receptor beta chain was observed once. This sample stems from a study of graft-versus-host responses after intestinal transplantation. TCRdb's table, derived via immunoSEQ multiplex PCR, lists solely in-frame clones and lacks some. The profile shows about 25,000 clones, over 85% of them singletons. This CDR3 region has 17 residues. V trimming: 7 bases; J trimming: 0 bases; junction bases outside the gene matches: 8. Germline V lookup: CDR1 ENHRY, CDR2 SYGVKD. The source material was PBMCs, sampled 18 days after transplant. This clonotype was sampled from a human patient who received an intestinal transplant, so some T cells may come from the graft donor. The V and J genes are TRBV10-3 and TRBJ2-6; 8 nucleotides line up with TRBD1. The CDR3 DNA reads TGTGCCATCACCCCGGACAGGGTTGGCTCTGGGGCCAACGTCCTGACTTTC. Protein sequence: CAITPDRVGSGANVLTF.